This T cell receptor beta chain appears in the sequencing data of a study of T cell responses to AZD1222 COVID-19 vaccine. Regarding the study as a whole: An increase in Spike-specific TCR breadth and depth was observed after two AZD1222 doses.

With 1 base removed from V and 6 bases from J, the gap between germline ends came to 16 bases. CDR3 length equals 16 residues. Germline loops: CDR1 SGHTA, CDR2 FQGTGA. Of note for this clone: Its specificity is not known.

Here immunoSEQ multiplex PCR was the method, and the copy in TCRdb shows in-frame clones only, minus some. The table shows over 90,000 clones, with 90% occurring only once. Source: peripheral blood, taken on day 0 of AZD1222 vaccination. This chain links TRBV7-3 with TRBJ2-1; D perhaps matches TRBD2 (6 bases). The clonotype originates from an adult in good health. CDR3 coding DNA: TGTGCCAGCAGCTTAAATCCGGCGGGGCCGGGCAATGAGCAGTTCTTC. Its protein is CASSLNPAGPGNEQFF.